Following are 21 T cell receptor beta chains from one sample sequenced in a study of CD8 T cells in ankylosing spondylitis. Study-wide points: Apparently characteristic of ankylosing spondylitis blood was a TCR beta motif (about 8 highly homologous variants).

Their specific antigens are unknown. Via MiXCR, TCRdb re-called the 5' RACE reads, giving one row per CDR3 protein. Of hundreds of thousands of distinct CDR3 sequences in the sample, 20% to 30% are singletons; the top ten hold roughly 0.8%. The sequenced sample consisted of blood, either unsorted or a sorted T cell fraction (not recorded which). The receptors originated from a male donor with ankylosing spondylitis.

The chain joins TRBV5-1 to TRBJ2-1; 10 bases map to TRBD2. Germline CDR1 and CDR2: SGHRS and YFSETQ. J was trimmed by 2 bases and V by 4 bases; bases with no gene match: 6. The CDR3 has 16 residues. CDR3 sequence: CASSPGLAEAYNEQFF. Here the CDR3 DNA reads TGCGCCAGCAGCCCAGGACTAGCGGAGGCCTACAATGAGCAGTTCTTC.

This clonotype was found many times. This chain joins TRBV7-2 and TRBJ2-3; 12 bases fit TRBD2. V dropped 5 bases and J dropped 1; count of bases not matched to a gene: 4. The germline gives CDR1 SGHTA, CDR2 FQGNSA. The CDR3 totals 16 residues. This CDR3 is CASSLRLAGGTDTQYF. Written as DNA, the CDR3 is TGTGCCAGCAGCCTTCGACTAGCGGGGGGCACAGATACGCAGTATTTT.

The chain combines TRBV6-1 with TRBJ1-3; D is undetermined. The CDR3 loop spans 14 amino acids. V gave up 6 bases and J gave up 4 bases, with 13 bases separating them. Germline V gene data show CDR1 as MNHNS and CDR2 as SASEGT. Here the CDR3 reads CASSERETGNTIYF. For the CDR3, the DNA is TGTGCCAGCAGCGAAAGGGAGACGGGAAACACCATATATTTT.

V gene TRBV7-2 combines with J gene TRBJ1-1; 9 bases align to TRBD1. The CDR3 totals 16 residues. V lost 5 bases and J lost 6; bases outside the gene matches: 13. Germline CDR1 is SGHTA and CDR2 is FQGNSA. The CDR3 spells CASSLTGTGSFAEAFF. Written as DNA, the CDR3 is TGTGCCAGCAGCCTAACCGGGACAGGGTCTTTCGCTGAAGCTTTCTTT.

The V and J genes are TRBV5-1 and TRBJ1-1; 8 bases map to TRBD1. The V segment lost 4 bases and the J segment 5 bases; nucleotides outside the gene matches: 7. Germline CDR1 is SGHRS and CDR2 is YFSETQ. This CDR3 is 14 amino acids long. CDR3 nucleotide sequence: TGCGCCAGCAGCACAGGACAGGGAAGTACTGAAGCTTTCTTT. Its protein product is CASSTGQGSTEAFF.

The chain is built from TRBV5-1 and TRBJ2-7; the match to TRBD1 covers 7 bases. The ends lost 0 bases at V and 1 base at J; junction bases unmatched: 7. Germline loops: CDR1 SGHRS, CDR2 YFSETQ. The CDR3 extends over 16 amino acids. The CDR3 DNA reads TGCGCCAGCAGCTTGGCTAGGGACAGACTTTCCTACGAGCAGTACTTC. As protein: CASSLARDRLSYEQYF.

The chain combines TRBV5-1 with TRBJ2-2, with unresolved D. Germline CDR1 reads SGHRS; CDR2 reads YFSETQ. With 2 bases removed from V and 3 bases from J, the gap between germline ends came to 11 bases. The CDR3 is made up of 15 amino acids. This chain's CDR3 is CASSFDGRDTGELFF. The CDR3 coding sequence is TGCGCCAGCAGCTTCGACGGACGGGACACCGGGGAGCTGTTTTTT.

J is TRBJ2-7 and V is TRBV7-9; 7 bases fit TRBD2. The V segment lost 7 bases and the J segment 8 bases; nucleotides outside the gene matches: 5. This CDR3 is 11 amino acids long. CDR1 is SEHNR and CDR2 is FQNEAQ in the germline V gene (reference sequence). DNA of the CDR3: TGTGCCAGCAACGGGGGAGGGAAGCAGTACGTC. Its protein is CASNGGGKQYV.

This clonotype was recorded at least ten times. J is TRBJ1-1 and V is TRBV7-9; 10 bases map to TRBD1. The V and J ends lost 3 bases and 4 bases, in that order; junction bases with no gene match: 8. This CDR3 is 16 amino acids long. CDR1 is SEHNR and CDR2 is FQNEAQ in the germline V gene (reference sequence). CDR3 nucleotides: TGTGCCAGCAGCTTTGGCGGGACAGGGGAAGGCACTGAAGCTTTCTTT. As protein: CASSFGGTGEGTEAFF.

The chain joins TRBV2 to TRBJ1-3; D may be TRBD1 (6 bases). The length of the CDR3 is 13 residues. Germline V gene data show CDR1 as SNHLY and CDR2 as FYNNEI. V was pared by 4 bases and J by 4 bases, with 8 bases between. Here the CDR3 DNA reads TGTGCCAGCAGTGCAGACAGGGGAAACACCATATATTTT. As protein: CASSADRGNTIYF.

A word on this clonotype: The junction departs from the called germline gene at one end, perhaps through a read error. The chain has TRBV5-1 and TRBJ2-3, with a weak D call TRBD1 (5 bases). The CDR3 loop spans 16 amino acids. Germline CDR1 and CDR2: SGHRS and YFSETQ. CDR3 sequence: CASRLEGREYSDTQYF. The CDR3 nucleotides read TGCGCCAGCAGGTTGGAAGGCAGGGAATATTCAGATACGCAGTATTTT.

The rearrangement joins TRBV20-1 to TRBJ1-1, with D uncertain. Germline V gene data show CDR1 as DFQATT and CDR2 as SNEGSKA (reference sequence). With 3 bases removed from V and 1 base from J, the gap between germline ends came to 0 bases. The CDR3 is made up of 10 amino acids. The CDR3: CSARNTEAFF. The CDR3 DNA reads as TGCAGTGCTAGGAACACTGAAGCTTTCTTT.

This clonotype was seen more than once but under ten times. This sequence joins TRBV4-1 and TRBJ2-5, with TRBD2 identical over 14 bases. In germline, CDR1 is MGHRA, CDR2 YSYEKL. The CDR3 runs 17 residues. Trimming cost V 4 bases and J 7 bases; bases outside gene matches: 11. The DNA of the CDR3 is TGCGCCAGCAGCCGACTAGCGGGAGGGCATGTAGGAGGGACCCAGTACTTC. Encoded protein: CASSRLAGGHVGGTQYF.

This chain uses TRBV5-1 with TRBJ2-2, with 10 nucleotides matching TRBD1. CDR1 and CDR2 (germline): SGHRS, YFSETQ. This CDR3 contains 17 residues. The junction had 8 bases not matched to a gene; V was cut back by 3 bases and J by 3 bases. The CDR3 protein is CASSSGPGTGDTGELFF. The DNA of the CDR3 is TGCGCCAGCAGCTCGGGACCCGGGACAGGGGACACCGGGGAGCTGTTTTTT.

This clonotype was seen more than once but under ten times. The chain links TRBV30 to TRBJ2-1; 8 bases agree with TRBD1. The CDR3 has 14 residues. J lost 7 bases, V lost 0 bases, and 5 bases had no gene match. The germline CDR1 and CDR2 sequences are GTSNPN and SVGIG (reference sequence). CDR3 protein: CAWSVQGEGNEQFF. DNA of the CDR3: TGTGCCTGGAGTGTACAGGGGGAAGGGAATGAGCAGTTCTTC.

The chain combines TRBV7-9 with TRBJ2-7; D remains ambiguous. Per the germline V gene, CDR1 is SEHNR and CDR2 is FQNEAQ (reference sequence). The V gene lost 1 base and the J gene lost 5 bases, with 6 bases spanning the gap. The CDR3 extends over 12 amino acids. The CDR3 here is CASSLVGHEQYV. CDR3 coding DNA: TGTGCCAGCAGCTTAGTTGGCCACGAGCAGTACGTC.

This clonotype was observed many times. The J gene is TRBJ2-2, the V gene TRBV12-3 or TRBV12-4, with 8 positions matching TRBD2. The CDR3 contains 14 residues. The V gene end was trimmed by 10 bases and the J gene end by 0 bases; junction bases not matched to a gene: 4. The CDR3 DNA reads as TGTGCCACCTTAGCGGGAACGAACACCGGGGAGCTGTTTTTT. Protein product: CATLAGTNTGELFF.

Regarding this clonotype: Mismatch with germline at one junction end may stem from a read error. CDR3 in amino acids: CASCLAGENIQYF. The CDR3 coding sequence is TGTGCCAGCTGCTTAGCGGGAGAAAACATTCAGTACTTC. This rearrangement joins TRBV7-8 to TRBJ2-4, with 9 positions matching TRBD2. The germline CDR1 and CDR2 sequences are SGHVS and FQNEAQ. This CDR3 region has 13 residues.

This clonotype was found many times. In nucleotides, the CDR3 is TGCGCCAGCAGCTTGTTTACGGACGCGAACACCGGGGAGCTGTTTTTT. The encoded protein is CASSLFTDANTGELFF. This sequence joins TRBV5-1 and TRBJ2-2; D ambiguous. Germline CDR1 SGHRS, CDR2 YFSETQ. The CDR3 spans 16 residues. V lost 1 base and J 0 bases, leaving 10 bases between the germline ends.

V is TRBV11-2 and J is TRBJ1-5, with 9 positions matching TRBD1. V lost 5 bases, J lost 7 bases, and 6 bases stayed unmatched. Germline lookup yields CDR1 SGHAT and CDR2 FQNNGV. The CDR3 sequence is 14 residues long. The DNA of the CDR3 is TGTGCCAGCAGCCTCCGGACAGGGGAACAGCCCCAGCATTTT. Translated, it gives CASSLRTGEQPQHF.

J is TRBJ2-3 and V is TRBV30; D is undetermined. The CDR3 spans 11 residues. Germline CDR1 and CDR2: GTSNPN and SVGIG (reference sequence). V gave up 3 bases and J gave up 1 base, with 2 bases separating them. The CDR3 DNA sequence: TGTGCCTGGAGCGGCACAGATACGCAGTATTTT. It is translated as CAWSGTDTQYF.